This TCR beta chain was identified in a study of blood T cell repertoires in COVID-19 (dated by TCRdb to the early 2020s). With respect to the entire study: Collaborator samples came from the United States, Italy and Spain and covered acute and convalescent phases of COVID-19. Sample metadata almost always included a de-identified subject ID, COVID-19 status, age in years and sex. Subjects who had been exposed to COVID-19, were actively infected with it, or had recovered from it provided the deeply sampled blood TCRbeta repertoires that made up the dataset. The samples were drawn from the first 160 participants of the ongoing ImmuneRACE study and from some 1,300 subjects provided by 6 global collaborators. The repertoires were made available in a free public database intended to serve as a resource for research on the immune response to SARS-CoV-2. Where available, HLA class I and class II types were taken from metadata supplied by the sample provider and were not determined by assay-based typing. The prospective study material was composed of cDNA or gDNA derived from T cells, B-cell-depleted T cells, or PBMCs.

Beyond this particular receptor, the publication reports: The quantity of clinical and demographic metadata differed by source and by participant and was supplied without curation.

V sheds 1 base and J sheds 7 bases, leaving 13 bases between their ends. Looking up the germline V gene (reference sequence) yields CDR1 LNHDA and CDR2 SQIVND. The CDR3, from cysteine to phenylalanine, totals 15 residues. Only the CDR3 portion is preserved as DNA: 45 bases, with reading frame beginning at the first base. As concerns this clone: Its antigen has not been determined. No per-base quality is available; no much larger clone lies one base away.

One collaborating source in Seattle enrolled patients while the patients were actively infected and followed the patients over time throughout the course of disease. The collaborating institutions used their own protocols to collect whole blood in K2EDTA tubes. For TCRbeta analysis, collaborators shipped samples in one of three forms: frozen whole blood, isolated PBMCs, or DNA extracted from either of those sample types. TCRbeta CDR3 regions were amplified from genomic DNA by means of the immunoSEQ Assay, a bias-controlled multiplex PCR. The source study handled its data this way. Nucleated cell counts per sample were estimated from amplification of reference gene primers within the assay. Sequence reads were collapsed and filtered to measure the absolute abundance of every unique TCRbeta CDR3 rearrangement. For each sample, productive Simpson clonality was calculated by taking the square root of Simpson's diversity index across productive rearrangements. TCRdb mirrors the immuneACCESS table, restricted to in-frame sequences. Some clones are absent from its copies; in checked studies, under half trace to an unresolved V gene, and the reason for the others is unknown. Clone size and the V and J calls come from that table; the DNA yielded D and trimming. For this sample the table gives 150,000 to 200,000 clones, of which around 81% were detected only once. Of the sample, around 0.93% is held by the ten largest clones.

The chain is assembled from TRBV19 and TRBJ2-2, with TRBD2 perhaps the D gene, on 5 matching bases. The sequenced material came from peripheral blood. This receptor was obtained from a man aged 55 to 69 with COVID-19, enrolled during active disease. The CDR3 is CASSIGGISGGELFF. The bases are TGTGCCAGTAGTATAGGAGGGATTAGTGGCGGGGAGCTGTTTTTT.